This TCR beta chain was sequenced during a study of long-term antiretroviral therapy in people with HIV. The libraries were made with immunoSEQ v3.0 at survey level. Sequencing targeted roughly 35,000-55,000 T-cell genomes per sample. Only in-frame clones appear in the TCRdb table, and some are missing; sequencing was by immunoSEQ multiplex PCR. The sample holds about 18,000 clones, 65% to 85% seen once. CDR1 and CDR2 from the germline V gene are MNHEY and SMNVEV (reference sequence). V shed 5 bases, J shed 3 bases, and the junction held 13 bases outside the gene matches. This CDR3 region has 19 residues. By its share, this clone is medium-sized.

This chain links TRBV27 with TRBJ2-1; 13 nucleotides align to TRBD2. The sequences come from unsorted PBMCs, collected 0.6 years after starting antiretroviral therapy. The sequence derives from a young woman with HIV. CDR3 region: CASSRYKTSGRAVYNEQFF. The CDR3 nucleotides are TGTGCCAGCAGTAGATACAAAACTAGCGGGAGGGCCGTCTACAATGAGCAGTTCTTC.